The rows below give T cell receptor beta chains drawn from one sample of a study of shared clonotypes between healthy human individuals. The assay was immunoSEQ multiplex PCR, and TCRdb's table has in-frame clones only and misses some. The sample gives 750,000 to 1,000,000 clones, over 90% of which show up once; more than 20% is in the top ten. The specimen was naive CD8+ T cells sorted from blood. The receptors were sampled from a man aged 25-45 years in good health. The CDR3 runs from the conserved cysteine through the conserved F or W. The D gene is left open where the match is weak. Some rows have no size entry. The others give once, few or many, or a class for an expanded clone.

TRBJ2-1	.	TRBV7-2	.	TGTGCCAGCAGCTGGACCGGGCCTAACTACAATGAGCAGTTCTTC	CASSWTGPNYNEQFF
TRBJ1-3	.	TRBV2	.	TGTGCCAGCAGACTCCGGGACAACTCTGGAAACACCATATATTTT	CASRLRDNSGNTIYF
TRBJ2-1	.	TRBV5-5	.	TGTGCCAGCGAGTTCGGGGAGCAGTTCTTC	CASEFGEQFF
TRBJ2-7	.	TRBV15	.	TGTGCCACCAGCTATCGCGGAAACTCCTACGAGCAGTACTTC	CATSYRGNSYEQYF
TRBJ2-7	TRBD2	TRBV5-6	.	TGTGCCAGCAGCTCGGTAACGGGGGGAATCTACGAGCAGTACTTC	CASSSVTGGIYEQYF
TRBJ1-1	.	TRBV6-1	.	TGTGCCAGCAGTGAACGGGCGGACAGTGGAGCTTTCTTT	CASSERADSGAFF
TRBJ1-5	.	TRBV5-6	few	TGTGCCAGCAGCTTTGGCGGCTTAAATCAGCCCCAGCATTTT	CASSFGGLNQPQHF
TRBJ1-5	.	TRBV18	.	TGTGCCAGCTCACCAGATCCCCTGGGCTTTCAGCCCCAGCATTTT	CASSPDPLGFQPQHF
TRBJ2-1	.	TRBV6-4	.	TGTGCCAGCAGTGATGGGGCTGGACCCTACAATGAGCAGTTCTTC	CASSDGAGPYNEQFF
TRBJ1-5	TRBD1	TRBV7-8	few	TGTGCCAGCAGCTTAGCCATCGGGACAGGGAGCAATCAGCCCCAGCATTTT	CASSLAIGTGSNQPQHF
TRBJ2-3	.	TRBV2	.	TGTGCCAGCAGTGAAAGCACAGAGATGGCGCAGTATTTT	CASSESTEMAQYF
TRBJ1-4	.	TRBV28	.	TGTGCCAGCAGTCCTCAGACGCCCGTTAATGAAAAACTGTTTTTT	CASSPQTPVNEKLFF
TRBJ2-7	TRBD1	TRBV7-9	.	TGTGCCAGCAGCCCCCCGTTACCGGGACAGGGCCGGGACGAGCAGTACTTC	CASSPPLPGQGRDEQYF
TRBJ1-4	TRBD1	TRBV5-8	.	TGTGCCAGCAGCAACAGGGGTGCGATGGATGAAAAACTGTTTTTT	CASSNRGAMDEKLFF
TRBJ2-3	TRBD2	TRBV5-1	once	TGCGCCAGCAGCTTCAATAGCGGGAGTTGGTCAGATACGCAGTATTTT	CASSFNSGSWSDTQYF
TRBJ1-5	.	TRBV28	.	TGTGCCAGCAGTTTATTGGGACTCCGCGTGGGGAGCAATCAGCCCCAGCATTTT	CASSLLGLRVGSNQPQHF
TRBJ2-5	.	TRBV27	.	TGTGCCAGCAGTTTACGGGGCTGGGACCCCGGGACAACCCAAGAGACCCAGTACTTC	CASSLRGWDPGTTQETQYF
TRBJ2-1	TRBD2	TRBV28	.	TGTGCCACCAAAGCGGGAGGGCCCGATGAGCAGTTCTTC	CATKAGGPDEQFF
TRBJ2-7	TRBD2	TRBV7-2	once	TGTGCCAGCAGCCCCTCTTCGAGCGGGAGTTGGTACGAGCAGTACTTC	CASSPSSSGSWYEQYF
TRBJ1-4	.	TRBV6-6	.	TGTGCCAGCAGATCCCCCGGGGGGCGAGAAGAAAAACTGTTTTTT	CASRSPGGREEKLFF
TRBJ2-3	TRBD2	TRBV27	.	TGTGCCAGCAGTTTAGAGAGGGGCGGGAGCCCCACAGATACGCAGTATTTT	CASSLERGGSPTDTQYF
TRBJ2-7	TRBD2	TRBV27	once	TGTGCCAGCAGTATCCTAACGGGACTAGGGTACGAGCAGTACTTC	CASSILTGLGYEQYF
TRBJ2-1	TRBD2	TRBV2	.	TGTGCCAGCAGCCCCCTGAGTAGCGGGACGGGCTTCGATGAGCAGTTCTTC	CASSPLSSGTGFDEQFF
TRBJ2-5	TRBD2	TRBV9	.	TGTGCCAGCAGCGTACCGTTAGCGGGAGGCGAAGAGACCCAGTACTTC	CASSVPLAGGEETQYF
TRBJ2-3	TRBD1	TRBV5-6	.	TGTGCCAGCAGCTCGCCGGGACAGGGCTACGCAGATACGCAGTATTTT	CASSSPGQGYADTQYF
TRBJ2-7	.	TRBV27	few	TGTGCCAGCAGTCTAGTGGTGGGGACTGATACCTACGAGCAGTACTTC	CASSLVVGTDTYEQYF
TRBJ1-1	.	TRBV4-1	.	TGCGCCAGCAGCCAGGATCTCCCGGGGGCCCAGGGGAACACTGAAGCTTTCTTT	CASSQDLPGAQGNTEAFF
TRBJ2-1	TRBD2	TRBV27	.	TGTGCCAGCAACGACATGAGCGGGAGGCCTGAGCAGTTCTTC	CASNDMSGRPEQFF
TRBJ2-7	.	TRBV7-9	.	TGTGCCAGCAGCTTAGGTCGGGTGGACGAGCAGTACTTC	CASSLGRVDEQYF
TRBJ2-5	.	TRBV28	once	TGTGCCAGCAGGTGGGGCGTTCAAGAGACCCAGTACTTC	CASRWGVQETQYF
TRBJ1-5	.	TRBV30	.	TGTGCCTGTCCCGGGACGGCCTGTCAGCCCCAGCATTTT	CACPGTACQPQHF
TRBJ2-1	TRBD1	TRBV6-5	.	TGTGCCAGCAGTAGACAGGGACACAATGAGCAGTTCTTC	CASSRQGHNEQFF
TRBJ1-1	.	TRBV4-1	.	TGCGCCAGCAGCCAAGAATGGGAAGGCAGGCACACTGAAGCTTTCTTT	CASSQEWEGRHTEAFF
TRBJ2-1	.	TRBV7-3	.	TGTGCCAGCAGCTTAGAGCCCTACAATGAGCAGTTCTTC	CASSLEPYNEQFF
TRBJ1-2	.	TRBV9	.	TGTGCCAGCAGCGCCCCCGGGACCTATGGCTACACCTTC	CASSAPGTYGYTF
TRBJ2-7	TRBD2	TRBV4-3	.	TGCGCCAGCAGCCAAGGACTAGCGGGAGCCGACGAGCAGTACTTC	CASSQGLAGADEQYF
TRBJ2-7	.	TRBV4-1	.	TGCGCCAGCAGCGTTCGAGGGGGGGCGGGAGACGAGCAGTACTTC	CASSVRGGAGDEQYF
TRBJ2-7	TRBD1	TRBV27	.	TGTGCCAGCAAAAAGGGGGCAACTACCTACGAGCAGTACTTC	CASKKGATTYEQYF
TRBJ2-3	TRBD2	TRBV4-1	few	TGCGCCAGCGATCTAGCGGACACAGATACGCAGTATTTT	CASDLADTDTQYF
TRBJ2-7	.	TRBV29-1	.	TGCAGCGTTGAGGGGGGGCATTTCTACGAGCAGTACTTC	CSVEGGHFYEQYF
TRBJ1-1	.	TRBV5-1	.	TGCGCCAGCAGCTTGGCCGCGGGCCCGAACACTGAAGCTTTCTTT	CASSLAAGPNTEAFF
TRBJ2-1	TRBD2	TRBV18	.	TGTGCCAGCACACTAGGACTAGCGGTCTACAATGAGCAGTTCTTC	CASTLGLAVYNEQFF
TRBJ2-1	.	TRBV9	.	TGTGCCAGCTCGAATACGGCCAATGAGCAGTTCTTC	CASSNTANEQFF
TRBJ1-1	TRBD1	TRBV29-1	.	TGCAGCGCCAGACAGGGAAACACTGAAGCTTTCTTT	CSARQGNTEAFF
TRBJ2-1	TRBD1	TRBV28	.	TGTGCCAGCAGTTTACGACAGGGAATTAGGGAGCAGTTCTTC	CASSLRQGIREQFF
TRBJ2-7	.	TRBV11-2	once	TGTGCCAGCAGCTTAGGGGACGGAAGCTCCTACGAGCAGTACTTC	CASSLGDGSSYEQYF
TRBJ1-5	.	TRBV28	.	TGTGCCAGCTCGTCCTCACAGGTGGCCTATTTT	CASSSSQVAYF
TRBJ2-1	TRBD2	TRBV5-6	.	TGTGCCAGCAGCTTGAGTGCGGGAGGGTCCTACAATGAGCAGTTCTTC	CASSLSAGGSYNEQFF
TRBJ1-2	TRBD1	TRBV27	.	TGTGCCAGCAGTTCAGACAGGGATTACTATGGCTACACCTTC	CASSSDRDYYGYTF
TRBJ2-1	.	TRBV28	.	TGTGCCAGCAGCCCAGCCTGGGGGTCGGGTGAAGATGAGCAGTTCTTC	CASSPAWGSGEDEQFF
TRBJ2-3	TRBD1	TRBV9	.	TGTGCCAGCAGCGTAGCCGGACAGGGGAGCACAGATACGCAGTATTTT	CASSVAGQGSTDTQYF
TRBJ2-7	.	TRBV4-1	.	TGCGCCAGCAGCCAAAATCCTAGCGACTACGAGCAGTACTTC	CASSQNPSDYEQYF
TRBJ1-1	.	TRBV7-9	few	TGTGCCAGCAGCGGGGCTTTGAACACTGAAGCTTTCTTT	CASSGALNTEAFF